This T cell receptor (beta chain) was documented in a study of blood T cell repertoires in COVID-19. About the study: The United States, Italy and Spain were the sources of the acute and convalescent COVID-19 samples. The cDNA or gDNA used as material had been derived from T cells, B-cell-depleted T cells, or PBMCs.

Trimming cost V 7 bases and J 8 bases; bases outside gene matches: 16. This CDR3 spans 15 amino acids. Germline V lookup: CDR1 GTSNPN, CDR2 SVGIG (reference sequence). Study processing details: Estimates of nucleated cell counts were drawn from the amplification of reference gene primers. TCRdb's table, derived via immunoSEQ multiplex PCR, lists solely in-frame clones and lacks some. Clone size and the V and J calls come from that table; the DNA yielded D and trimming. The table records 100,000 to 120,000 clones, approximately 70% of them present only once. The chain uses TRBV30 and TRBJ1-4, with 7 positions matching TRBD1. Sequenced: peripheral blood. This TCR was recovered from a woman aged 55-69 years with acute or convalescent COVID-19. The CDR3 region is CASTTGTGFGEKLFF. In DNA, the CDR3 is TGTGCCTCGACGACAGGGACGGGGTTCGGGGAAAAACTGTTTTTT.